This record concerns one T cell receptor beta chain sequence. This specimen comes from a study of blood T cell repertoires in COVID-19. Study context: Donors in the United States, Italy and Spain gave samples during acute or convalescent COVID-19. T cells, B-cell-depleted T cells, or PBMCs supplied cDNA or gDNA.

Authors' processing steps: Reference gene primer amplification yielded estimated nucleated cell counts. TCRdb's table, derived via immunoSEQ multiplex PCR, lists solely in-frame clones and lacks some. V and J calls and clone size come straight from that table; D and trimming were deduced from the DNA. The sample records about 420,000 clones, approximately 90% being singletons. Seattle's enrolled individuals joined amid active infection and were then monitored longitudinally. Sequencing was performed on peripheral blood. This sequence was found in a young man with COVID-19, enrolled during active disease.

DNA for the CDR3: TGTGCCCAAAATGAAAAAGGGGGAACTGTCACAGATACGCAGTATTTT. This sequence encodes CAQNEKGGTVTDTQYF. The genes are TRBV11-3 and TRBJ2-3; a possible D gene is TRBD1 (6 bases). The germline CDR1 and CDR2 sequences are SGHNT and YENEEA. CDR3 size: 16 residues. Trimming took off 11 bases at V and 2 bases at J, with 23 bases between the two ends.